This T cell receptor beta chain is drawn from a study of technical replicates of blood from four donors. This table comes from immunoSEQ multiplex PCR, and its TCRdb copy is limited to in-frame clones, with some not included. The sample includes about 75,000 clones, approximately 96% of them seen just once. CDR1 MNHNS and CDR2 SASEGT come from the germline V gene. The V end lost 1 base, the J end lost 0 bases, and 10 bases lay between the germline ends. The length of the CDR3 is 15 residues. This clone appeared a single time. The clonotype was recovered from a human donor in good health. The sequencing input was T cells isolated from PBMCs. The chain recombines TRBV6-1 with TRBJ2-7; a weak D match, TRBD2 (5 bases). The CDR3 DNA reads TGTGCCAGCAGTGAAGATGGCGGGCCCTCCTACGAGCAGTACTTC. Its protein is CASSEDGGPSYEQYF.